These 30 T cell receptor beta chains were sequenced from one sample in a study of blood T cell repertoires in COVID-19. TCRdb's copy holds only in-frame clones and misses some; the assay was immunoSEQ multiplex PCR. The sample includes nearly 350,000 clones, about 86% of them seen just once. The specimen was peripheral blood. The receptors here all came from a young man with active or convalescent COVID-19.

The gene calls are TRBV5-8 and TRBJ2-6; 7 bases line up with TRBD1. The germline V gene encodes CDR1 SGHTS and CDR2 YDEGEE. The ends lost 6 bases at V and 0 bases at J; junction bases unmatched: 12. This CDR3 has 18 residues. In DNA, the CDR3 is TGTGCCAGCATATTTTTGGGACAGAGTTTCTCTGGGGCCAACGTCCTGACTTTC. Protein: CASIFLGQSFSGANVLTF.

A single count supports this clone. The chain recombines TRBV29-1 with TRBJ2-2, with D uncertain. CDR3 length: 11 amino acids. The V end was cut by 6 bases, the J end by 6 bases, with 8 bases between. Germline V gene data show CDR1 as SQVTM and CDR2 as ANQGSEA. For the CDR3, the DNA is TGCAGCGTATATCGGGCCGGGGAGCTGTTTTTT. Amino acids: CSVYRAGELFF.

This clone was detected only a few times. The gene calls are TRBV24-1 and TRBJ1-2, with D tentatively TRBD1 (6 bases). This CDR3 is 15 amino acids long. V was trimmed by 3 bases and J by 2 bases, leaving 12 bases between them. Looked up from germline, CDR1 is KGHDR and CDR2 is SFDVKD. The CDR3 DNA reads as TGTGCCACCAGTGATCCCCGACAGGAGAACTATGGCTACACCTTC. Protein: CATSDPRQENYGYTF.

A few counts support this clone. As DNA, the CDR3 is TGTGCCAGCAGCGGACAGGGGGCTGATCAGCCCCAGCATTTT. As protein: CASSGQGADQPQHF. The gene calls are TRBV25-1 and TRBJ1-5; 11 bases line up with TRBD1. Germline-derived CDR1 and CDR2 are MGHDK and SYGVNS. The V and J ends lost 6 bases and 5 bases, in that order; junction bases with no gene match: 3. This CDR3 region has 14 residues.

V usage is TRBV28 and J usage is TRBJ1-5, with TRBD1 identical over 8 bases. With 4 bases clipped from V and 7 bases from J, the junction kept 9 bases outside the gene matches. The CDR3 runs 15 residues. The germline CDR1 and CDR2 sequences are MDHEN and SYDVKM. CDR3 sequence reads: CASSYPQTGVQPQHF. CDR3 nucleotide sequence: TGTGCCAGCAGTTACCCTCAGACAGGGGTGCAGCCCCAGCATTTT.

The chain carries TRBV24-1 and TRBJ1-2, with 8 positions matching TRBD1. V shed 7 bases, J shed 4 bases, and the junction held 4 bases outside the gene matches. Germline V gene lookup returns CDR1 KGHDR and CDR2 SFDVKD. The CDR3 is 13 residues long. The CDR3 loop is CATRGQVIYGYTF. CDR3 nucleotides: TGTGCCACCAGGGGACAGGTCATCTATGGCTACACCTTC.

DNA for the CDR3: TGCGCCAGCAGTCAATCCAGTTGGAGGAGCTCCTATAATTCACCCCTCCACTTT. The encoded protein is CASSQSSWRSSYNSPLHF. The J gene is TRBJ1-6, the V gene TRBV23-1; the D is unclear. TRBV23-1 is noted as an ORF with a role that remains uncertain. This CDR3 comprises 18 residues. The V gene lost 0 bases and the J gene lost 0 bases, with 12 bases spanning the gap.

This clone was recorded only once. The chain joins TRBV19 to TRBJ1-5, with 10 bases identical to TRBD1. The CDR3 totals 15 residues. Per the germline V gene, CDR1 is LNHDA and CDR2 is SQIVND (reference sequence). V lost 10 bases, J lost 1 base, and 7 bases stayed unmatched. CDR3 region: CATRQGAASNQPQHF. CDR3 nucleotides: TGTGCCACTCGACAGGGGGCGGCCAGCAATCAGCCCCAGCATTTT.

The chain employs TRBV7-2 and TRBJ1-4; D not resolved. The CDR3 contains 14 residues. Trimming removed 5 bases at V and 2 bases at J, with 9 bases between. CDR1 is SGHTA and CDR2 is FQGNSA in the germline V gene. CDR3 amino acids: CASSPGTTNEKLFF. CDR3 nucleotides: TGTGCCAGCAGCCCGGGTACGACTAATGAAAAACTGTTTTTT.

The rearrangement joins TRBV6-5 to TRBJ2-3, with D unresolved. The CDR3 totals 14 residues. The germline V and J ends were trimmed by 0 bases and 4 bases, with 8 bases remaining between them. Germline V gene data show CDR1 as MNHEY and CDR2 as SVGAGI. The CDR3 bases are TGTGCCAGCAGTTACTCCTTATCGGCAGATACGCAGTATTTT. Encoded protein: CASSYSLSADTQYF.

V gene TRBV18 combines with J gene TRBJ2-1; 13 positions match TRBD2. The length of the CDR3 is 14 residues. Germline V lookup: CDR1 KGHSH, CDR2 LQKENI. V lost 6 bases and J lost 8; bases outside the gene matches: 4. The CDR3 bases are TGTGCCAGCTCGGGGACTAGCGGGGCATATGAGCAGTTCTTC. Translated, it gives CASSGTSGAYEQFF.

The CDR3 reads CASSLTVTGELFF. The CDR3 nucleotides read TGTGCCAGCAGTTTAACAGTCACCGGGGAGCTGTTTTTT. This sequence joins TRBV6-5 and TRBJ2-2; D gene unclear. V lost 4 bases, J lost 4 bases, and 7 bases lay in between. The CDR3 contains 13 residues. CDR1 is MNHEY, CDR2 SVGAGI, per germline.

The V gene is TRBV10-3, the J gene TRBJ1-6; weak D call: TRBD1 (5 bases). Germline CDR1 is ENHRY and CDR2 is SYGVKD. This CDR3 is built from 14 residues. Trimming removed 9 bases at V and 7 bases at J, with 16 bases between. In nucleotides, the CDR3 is TGTGCCATTAGGGCGCAGGGTGAAAATTCACCCCTCCACTTT. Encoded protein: CAIRAQGENSPLHF.

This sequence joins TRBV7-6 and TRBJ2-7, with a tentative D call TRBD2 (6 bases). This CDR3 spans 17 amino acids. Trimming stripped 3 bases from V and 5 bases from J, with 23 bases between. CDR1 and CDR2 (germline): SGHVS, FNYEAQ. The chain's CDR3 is CASSFGIAEAMDHEQYF. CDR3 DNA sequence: TGTGCCAGCAGCTTTGGAATAGCGGAGGCCATGGACCACGAGCAGTACTTC.

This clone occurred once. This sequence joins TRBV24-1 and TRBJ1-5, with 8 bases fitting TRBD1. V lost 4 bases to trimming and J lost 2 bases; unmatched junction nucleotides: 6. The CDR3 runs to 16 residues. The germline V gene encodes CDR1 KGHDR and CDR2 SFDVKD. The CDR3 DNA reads TGTGCCACCAGTGACTCCGACAGGGGACGCAATCAGCCCCAGCATTTT. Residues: CATSDSDRGRNQPQHF.

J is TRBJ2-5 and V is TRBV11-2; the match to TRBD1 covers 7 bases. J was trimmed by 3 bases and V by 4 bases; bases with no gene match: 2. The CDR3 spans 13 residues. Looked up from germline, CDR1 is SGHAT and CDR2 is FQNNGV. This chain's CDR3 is CASSSGTEETQYF. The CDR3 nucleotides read TGTGCCAGCAGCTCAGGGACAGAAGAGACCCAGTACTTC.

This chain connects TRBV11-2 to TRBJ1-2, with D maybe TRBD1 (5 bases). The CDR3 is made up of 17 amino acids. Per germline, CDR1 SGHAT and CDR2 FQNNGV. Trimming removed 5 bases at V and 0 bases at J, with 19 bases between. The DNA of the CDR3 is TGTGCCAGCAGCCTAAGGGGCGGTAGTGGAGCTAACTATGGCTACACCTTC. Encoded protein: CASSLRGGSGANYGYTF.

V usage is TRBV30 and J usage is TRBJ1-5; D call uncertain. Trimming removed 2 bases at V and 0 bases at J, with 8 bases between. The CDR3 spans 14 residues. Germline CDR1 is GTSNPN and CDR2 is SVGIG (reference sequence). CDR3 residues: CAWSMTNSNQPQHF. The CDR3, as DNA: TGTGCCTGGAGTATGACAAATAGCAATCAGCCCCAGCATTTT.

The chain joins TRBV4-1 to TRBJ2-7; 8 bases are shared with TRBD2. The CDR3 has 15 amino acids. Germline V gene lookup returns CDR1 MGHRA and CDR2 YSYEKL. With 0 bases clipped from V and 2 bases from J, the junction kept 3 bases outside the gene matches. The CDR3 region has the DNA TGCGCCAGCAGCCAAGAACCGACTAGCGCCTACGAGCAGTACTTC. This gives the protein CASSQEPTSAYEQYF.

CDR3: CASSIVPGLGGELFF. Written as DNA, the CDR3 is TGTGCCAGTAGTATAGTCCCCGGACTGGGAGGGGAGCTGTTTTTT. The chain combines TRBV19 with TRBJ2-2; D possibly corresponds to TRBD2 (5 bases). The CDR3 runs to 15 residues. Germline V CDR1 and CDR2: LNHDA, SQIVND (reference sequence). With 1 base removed from V and 8 bases from J, the gap between germline ends came to 14 bases.

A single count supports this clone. This CDR3 is CASSIRGSQHF. The CDR3 region has the DNA TGTGCCAGTAGTATAAGGGGAAGCCAGCATTTT. The V and J genes are TRBV19 and TRBJ1-5; D is possibly TRBD1 (5 bases). Germline assignment: CDR1 LNHDA and CDR2 SQIVND (reference sequence). CDR3 size: 11 residues. Trimming removed 2 bases from V and 12 bases from J, with 8 bases in between.

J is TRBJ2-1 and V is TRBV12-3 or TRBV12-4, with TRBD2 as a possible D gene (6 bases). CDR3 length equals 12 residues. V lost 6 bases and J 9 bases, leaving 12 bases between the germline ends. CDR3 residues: CASRRDSAEQFF. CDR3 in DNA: TGTGCCAGCAGACGGGACTCCGCTGAGCAGTTCTTC.

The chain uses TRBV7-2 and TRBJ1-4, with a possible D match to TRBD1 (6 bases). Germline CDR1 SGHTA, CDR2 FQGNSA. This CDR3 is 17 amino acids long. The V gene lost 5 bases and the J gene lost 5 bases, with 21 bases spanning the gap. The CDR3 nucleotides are TGTGCCAGCAGCCCCCGGACAGCCTTTTCGGGAAATGAAAAACTGTTTTTT. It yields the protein CASSPRTAFSGNEKLFF.

The CDR3 loop reads CASSIRGLAGGGGETQYF. Written as DNA, the CDR3 is TGTGCCAGTAGTATCCGAGGACTAGCGGGGGGCGGAGGGGAGACCCAGTACTTC. The chain is built from TRBV19 and TRBJ2-5, with 14 nucleotides matching TRBD2. With V trimmed by 3 bases and J by 5 bases, 11 bases remained unmatched. The length of the CDR3 is 18 residues. The germline gives CDR1 LNHDA, CDR2 SQIVND (reference sequence).

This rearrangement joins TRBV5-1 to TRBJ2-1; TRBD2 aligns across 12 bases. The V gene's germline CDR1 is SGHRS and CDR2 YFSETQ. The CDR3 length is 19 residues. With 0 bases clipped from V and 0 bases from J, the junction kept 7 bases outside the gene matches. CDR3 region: CASSLAGTSGRSSYNEQFF. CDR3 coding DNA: TGCGCCAGCAGCTTGGCCGGGACTAGCGGGCGGAGCTCCTACAATGAGCAGTTCTTC.

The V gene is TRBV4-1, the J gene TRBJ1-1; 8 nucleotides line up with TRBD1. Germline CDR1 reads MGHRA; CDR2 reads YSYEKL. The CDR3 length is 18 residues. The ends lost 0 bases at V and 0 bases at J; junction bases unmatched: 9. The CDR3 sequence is CASSQDRMDRDLNTEAFF. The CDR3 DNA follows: TGCGCCAGCAGCCAAGATAGAATGGACAGGGACCTGAACACTGAAGCTTTCTTT.

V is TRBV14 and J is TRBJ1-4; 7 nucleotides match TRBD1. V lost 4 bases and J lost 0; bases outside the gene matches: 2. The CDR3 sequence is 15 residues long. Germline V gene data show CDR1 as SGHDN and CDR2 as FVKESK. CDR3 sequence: CASSRDSSTNEKLFF. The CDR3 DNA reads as TGTGCCAGCAGCCGGGACAGCTCAACTAATGAAAAACTGTTTTTT. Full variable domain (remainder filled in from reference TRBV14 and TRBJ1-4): EAGVTQFPSHSVIEKGQTVTLRCDPISGHDNLYWYRRVMGKEIKFLLHFVKESKQDESGMPNNRFLAERTGGTYSTLKVQPAELEDSGVYFCASSRDSSTNEKLFFGSGTQLSVL.

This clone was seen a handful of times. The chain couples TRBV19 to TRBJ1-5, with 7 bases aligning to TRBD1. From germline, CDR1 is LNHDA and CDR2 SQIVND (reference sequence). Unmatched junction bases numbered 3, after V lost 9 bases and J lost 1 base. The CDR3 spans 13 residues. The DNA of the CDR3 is TGTGCCAGAGACAGGGCAAGCAATCAGCCCCAGCATTTT. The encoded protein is CARDRASNQPQHF.

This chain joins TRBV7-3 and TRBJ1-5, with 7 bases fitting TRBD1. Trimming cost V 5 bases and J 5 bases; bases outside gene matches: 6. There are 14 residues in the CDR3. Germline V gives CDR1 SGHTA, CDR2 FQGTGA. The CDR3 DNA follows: TGTGCCAGCAGCCACCACACAGGGGATCAGCCCCAGCATTTT. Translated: CASSHHTGDQPQHF.

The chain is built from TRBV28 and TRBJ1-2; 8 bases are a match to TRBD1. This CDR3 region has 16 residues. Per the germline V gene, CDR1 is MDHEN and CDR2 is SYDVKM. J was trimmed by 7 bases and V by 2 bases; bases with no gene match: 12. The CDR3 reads CASSLRRQGPRGGYTF. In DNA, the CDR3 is TGTGCCAGCAGTTTAAGGAGACAGGGGCCCCGAGGTGGCTACACCTTC.